This TCR beta chain appears in the sequencing data of a study of T cells in Graves' hyperthyroidism and ophthalmopathy (dated by TCRdb to between 2018 and 2020). Regarding the complete study: To identify distinguishing TCR V-J signatures, a discovery cohort of about 95 patients was used, comprising 43 with Graves' ophthalmopathy and some 57 with stable Graves' hyperthyroidism. For training and testing, the approximately 97 patients in the discovery cohort were randomly divided in a 7:3 ratio. In addition, the study compared T-cell repertoires in thyroid tissue and in blood from roughly 6 Graves' hyperthyroidism patients. After blood sampling, hyperthyroidism patients were treated with methimazole at a starting dose of 30 mg daily, and ophthalmopathy patients were treated with high-dose intravenous methylprednisolone. Prospective prediction of ophthalmopathy was tested in an independent validation cohort consisting of about 19 hyperthyroidism patients and about 17 patients who later progressed to ophthalmopathy. The paper reports TCR Vbeta CDR3 sequencing of roughly 140 peripheral blood samples: some 44 ophthalmopathy, over 70 hyperthyroidism and around 17 progressor patients. The paper as a whole reports these results and caveats: In validation, the model predicted progression to ophthalmopathy a median of about 6 months before onset, with 65% to 71% sensitivity and 72.22% specificity. No statistical method was used to fix the sample size in advance, and group allocation was not hidden from the investigators. Most expanded thyroid clonotypes (frequency above 0.001) were also detected in blood, suggesting blood repertoires may reflect thyroid immune responses. A 13 V-J signature model separated ophthalmopathy from stable hyperthyroidism, with 87.88% sensitivity and around 84% specificity in cross-validation and 80%/75% in testing.

Patients with uncontrolled infections, other autoimmune diseases, pregnancy or lactation were excluded. Diagnoses were based on clinical symptoms, serum thyroxine and TRAb, thyroid ultrasound and orbital computed tomography. Total RNA was extracted using Trizol reagent, and RNA quality was assessed on an Agilent 2100 Bioanalyzer. The TCR beta CDR3 regions were amplified from the RNA transcripts. The first round of RT-PCR for the TCR CDR3 was performed with the HTBI primer set and the Qiagen OneStep RT-PCR kit. Libraries were constructed in a second round of multiplex PCR, after which size selection and purification were carried out. Sequencing of the libraries was done on an Illumina HiSeq2000 using paired-end 100 bp reads. Processing in the source paper ran as follows. SOAPnuke was used to process the raw data, throwing out any read that contained adapters or uncalled bases, had a mean Phred below 15, or lacked an exact constant-primer or identifier match. COPE v1.2.5 was used to merge the high-quality paired reads, and each unique nucleotide sequence was defined as a clonotype. Clonotypes were aligned to IMGT TRBV, TRBD and TRBJ reference segments using MiTCR v1.1. The analysis was restricted to V-J combinations with a frequency above 0.0001, which together covered 99.2% of the repertoires. A TCS score was defined as the ratio of F50 (clonal expansion) to E x V (chaos), with BLOSUM62-based TCRdist applied between CDR3 peptides within each V-J. Welch's t-statistics and random forest reduced approximately 520 V-J features to around 14, which were used in a naive Bayes classifier (R e1071). The Morisita-Horn index was used to measure how similar the thyroid and blood repertoires were. The public reads were run again by TCRdb, first through fastp at Q25 and then through MiXCR, and only productive beta chains were kept. CDR3 protein duplicates are merged, each entry listing the most common genes and DNA. TCRdb's processing, not the study's, gives the V and J calls here. For this sample the table gives 500,000 to 600,000 distinct CDR3 sequences, of which around 50% were detected only once. The ten largest clones add up to about two fifths of the sample.

This clonotype came up many times. There is no known antigen for this receptor. No per-base quality is available; no much larger clone lies one base away. The CDR3, cysteine through phenylalanine, is 13 amino acids long. Just CDR3 DNA is preserved here, 39 bases in frame from base 1. V drops 8 bases and J drops 0 bases, leaving 10 bases in between. CDR1 SGHTA and CDR2 FQGNSA are derived from the germline V gene. This chain joins TRBV7-2 to TRBJ1-1; there is no confident call for the D gene. This TCR derives from an adult woman with Graves' disease, either hyperthyroidism or ophthalmopathy (not recorded which). The sample consisted of peripheral blood or thyroid tissue (not recorded which). The CDR3 in this case is CASCAELNTEAFF. The DNA sequence is given as TGTGCCAGCTGCGCCGAACTGAACACTGAAGCTTTCTTT.